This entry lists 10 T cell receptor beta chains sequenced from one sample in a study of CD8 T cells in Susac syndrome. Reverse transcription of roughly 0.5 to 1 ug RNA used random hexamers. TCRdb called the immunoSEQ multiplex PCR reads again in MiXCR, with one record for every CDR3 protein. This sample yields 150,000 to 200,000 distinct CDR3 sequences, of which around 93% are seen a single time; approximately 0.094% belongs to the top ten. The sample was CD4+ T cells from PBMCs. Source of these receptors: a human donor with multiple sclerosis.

Here the CDR3 reads CASSPTGTKNIQYF. The CDR3 nucleotides are TGTGCCAGCAGCCCGACAGGGACCAAAAACATTCAGTACTTC. The rearrangement joins TRBV3-1 to TRBJ2-4; 7 bases align to TRBD1. Germline lookup yields CDR1 LGHDT and CDR2 YNNKEL (reference sequence). V shed 4 bases and J 2 bases; nucleotides not matched to a gene: 2. This CDR3 spans 14 amino acids.

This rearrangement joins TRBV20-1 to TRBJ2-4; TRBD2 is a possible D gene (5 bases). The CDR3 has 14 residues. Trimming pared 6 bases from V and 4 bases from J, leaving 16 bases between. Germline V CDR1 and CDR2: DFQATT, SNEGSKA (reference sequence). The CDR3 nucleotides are TGCAGTGCACAAGACCTGGGAGAGAAAAACATTCAGTACTTC. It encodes CSAQDLGEKNIQYF.

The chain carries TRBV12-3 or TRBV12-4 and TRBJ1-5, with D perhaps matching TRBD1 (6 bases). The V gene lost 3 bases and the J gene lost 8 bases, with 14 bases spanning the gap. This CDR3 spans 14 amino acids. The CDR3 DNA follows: TGTGCCAGCAGTTTCGGGACAACCAGTGAGCCCCAGCATTTT. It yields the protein CASSFGTTSEPQHF.

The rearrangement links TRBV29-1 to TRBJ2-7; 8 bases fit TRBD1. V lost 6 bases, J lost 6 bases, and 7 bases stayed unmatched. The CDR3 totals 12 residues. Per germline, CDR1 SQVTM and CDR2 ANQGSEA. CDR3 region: CSVGTGFSEQYF. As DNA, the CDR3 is TGCAGCGTCGGGACAGGATTCTCCGAGCAGTACTTC.

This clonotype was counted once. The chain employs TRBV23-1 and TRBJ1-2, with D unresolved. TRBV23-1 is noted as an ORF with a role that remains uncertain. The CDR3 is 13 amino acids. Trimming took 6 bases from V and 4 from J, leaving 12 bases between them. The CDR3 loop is CASSGGEAYGYTF. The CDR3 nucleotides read TGCGCCAGCAGCGGCGGTGAGGCCTATGGCTACACCTTC.

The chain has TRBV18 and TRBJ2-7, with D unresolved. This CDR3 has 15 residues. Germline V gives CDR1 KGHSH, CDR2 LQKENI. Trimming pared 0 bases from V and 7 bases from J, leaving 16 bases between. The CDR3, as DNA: TGTGCCAGCTCACCACCCGGGCAGGCTTATAGTGAGCAGTACTTC. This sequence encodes CASSPPGQAYSEQYF.

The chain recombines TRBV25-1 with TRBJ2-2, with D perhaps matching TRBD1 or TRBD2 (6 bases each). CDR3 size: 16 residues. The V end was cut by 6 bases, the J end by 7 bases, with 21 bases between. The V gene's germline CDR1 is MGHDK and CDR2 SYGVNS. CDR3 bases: TGTGCCAGCAGGGCCCCCGGGGGCGCGTATGGCGGGGAGCTGTTTTTT. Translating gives CASRAPGGAYGGELFF. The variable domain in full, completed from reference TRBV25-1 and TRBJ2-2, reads EADIYQTPRYLVIGTGKKITLECSQTMGHDKMYWYQQDPGMELHLIHYSYGVNSTEKGDLSSESTVSRIRTEHFPLTLESARPSHTSQYLCASRAPGGAYGGELFFGEGSRLTVL.

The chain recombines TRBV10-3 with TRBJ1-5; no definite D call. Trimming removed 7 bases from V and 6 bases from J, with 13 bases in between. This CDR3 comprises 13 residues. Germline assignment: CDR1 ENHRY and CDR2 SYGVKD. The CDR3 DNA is TGTGCCATCACCCCGAGGGAGGGTCAGCCCCAGCATTTT. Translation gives CAITPREGQPQHF.

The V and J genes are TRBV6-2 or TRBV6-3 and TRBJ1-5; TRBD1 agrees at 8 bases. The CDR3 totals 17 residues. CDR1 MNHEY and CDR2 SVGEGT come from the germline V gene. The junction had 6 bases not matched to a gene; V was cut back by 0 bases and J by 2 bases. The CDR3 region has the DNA TGTGCCAGCAGTTACTCGCGACAGGGGCGAGGCAATCAGCCCCAGCATTTT. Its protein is CASSYSRQGRGNQPQHF.

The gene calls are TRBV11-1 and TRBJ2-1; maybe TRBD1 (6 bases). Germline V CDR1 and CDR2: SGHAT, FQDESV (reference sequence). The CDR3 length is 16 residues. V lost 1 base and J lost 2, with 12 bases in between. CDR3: CASSLVAGAPYNEQFF. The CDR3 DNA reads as TGTGCCAGCAGCTTAGTAGCAGGGGCACCCTACAATGAGCAGTTCTTC.